The next 32 T cell receptor beta chains were all read from a single sample in a study of blood T cell repertoires in COVID-19. This table comes from immunoSEQ multiplex PCR, and its TCRdb copy is limited to in-frame clones, with some not included. Counted here are fewer than 150,000 clones, around nine tenths occurring once; the ten biggest clones make up more than 3.5%. Sequenced input: peripheral blood. Source of these receptors: a woman in her thirties or forties with acute or convalescent COVID-19.

The chain couples TRBV10-1 to TRBJ1-5; no reliable D call. From germline, CDR1 is WNHNN and CDR2 SYGVQD (reference sequence). Trimming left V 5 bases short and J 4 bases short, with 30 bases between. The CDR3 is 20 residues long. CDR3 sequence (DNA): TGCGCCAGCAGTCCACACGTTGGTAGGAGAATGAATCGGTGGAATCAGCCCCAGCATTTT. The encoded protein is CASSPHVGRRMNRWNQPQHF.

The rearrangement uses TRBV5-1 and TRBJ2-7; possible D gene TRBD2, 6 bases. CDR1 and CDR2 (germline): SGHRS, YFSETQ. The CDR3 has 15 residues. Trimming took 3 bases from V and 6 from J, leaving 19 bases between them. In DNA, the CDR3 is TGCGCCAGCAGCTACGGACATCCGGGAGAGGGCGAGCAGTACTTC. It translates to CASSYGHPGEGEQYF.

The gene calls are TRBV6-4 and TRBJ1-1; possibly TRBD1 for D (5 bases). Germline CDR1 reads MRHNA; CDR2 reads SNTAGT. V lost 0 bases and J 12 bases, leaving 14 bases between the germline ends. The CDR3 spans 13 residues. CDR3 sequence reads: CASSDSKQGGTFF. Written as DNA, the CDR3 is TGTGCCAGCAGTGACTCTAAGCAGGGTGGGACTTTCTTT.

This sequence joins TRBV19 and TRBJ1-5, with 10 bases fitting TRBD1. The V and J ends lost 7 bases and 4 bases, in that order; junction bases with no gene match: 7. Germline CDR1 and CDR2: LNHDA and SQIVND (reference sequence). The length of the CDR3 is 15 residues. CDR3: CASTTPDRGNQPQHF. The CDR3 DNA follows: TGTGCCAGTACCACCCCGGACAGGGGGAATCAGCCCCAGCATTTT.

This clone was observed a few times. The rearrangement uses TRBV7-2 and TRBJ1-6; no clear D gene. From germline, CDR1 is SGHTA and CDR2 FQGNSA. V gave up 3 bases and J gave up 3 bases, with 12 bases separating them. The CDR3 spans 16 residues. Written as DNA, the CDR3 is TGTGCCAGCAGCTTTCTTCCTAGACTCTATAATTCACCCCTCCACTTT. Protein sequence: CASSFLPRLYNSPLHF.

The CDR3 DNA reads as TGCGCCAGCAGCTTGGGACCGCGGGATAATGAAAAACTGTTTTTT. Encoded protein: CASSLGPRDNEKLFF. The gene calls are TRBV5-1 and TRBJ1-4; D not resolved. The ends were cut back, 0 bases at V and 4 bases at J, with 10 bases in the middle. Germline V gene sequence: CDR1 SGHRS, CDR2 YFSETQ. The CDR3 runs to 15 residues.

The chain uses TRBV27 and TRBJ1-1; D possibly corresponds to TRBD1 (6 bases). V lost 3 bases to trimming and J lost 7 bases, with 9 bases between them. The CDR3 has 12 residues. Germline V gene sequence: CDR1 MNHEY, CDR2 SMNVEV (reference sequence). The CDR3 DNA reads as TGTGCCAGCAGTTTGGGGGCAGGTGAAGCTTTCTTT. This sequence encodes CASSLGAGEAFF.

The V and J genes are TRBV12-3 or TRBV12-4 and TRBJ2-1, with 8 bases matching TRBD2. This CDR3 contains 12 residues. J lost 15 bases, V lost 8 bases, and 12 bases had no gene match. CDR3 sequence reads: CASAPRGGALFF. DNA of the CDR3: TGTGCCAGCGCGCCCCGGGGGGGGGCCCTGTTCTTC.

This chain uses TRBV2 with TRBJ2-3; 8 bases line up with TRBD2. Germline lookup yields CDR1 SNHLY and CDR2 FYNNEI. Trimming cost V 4 bases and J 8 bases; bases outside gene matches: 8. This CDR3 region has 14 residues. The CDR3 region is CASSGGLGQGTQYF. CDR3 sequence (DNA): TGTGCCAGCAGTGGGGGACTAGGGCAAGGTACGCAGTATTTT. Drawing the rest from reference TRBV2 and TRBJ2-3, the complete variable domain is EPEVTQTPSHQVTQMGQEVILRCVPISNHLYFYWYRQILGQKVEFLVSFYNNEISEKSEIFDDQFSVERPDGSNFTLKIRSTKLEDSAMYFCASSGGLGQGTQYFGPGTRLTVL.

J is TRBJ1-4 and V is TRBV6-6, with D uncertain. V was shortened by 6 bases and J by 8 bases, with 10 bases between the two germline ends. CDR3 length: 12 residues. CDR1 is MNHNY and CDR2 is SVGAGI in the germline V gene (reference sequence). The CDR3 loop reads CASSLGVEKLFF. The CDR3 DNA follows: TGTGCCAGCAGCCTAGGAGTAGAAAAACTGTTTTTT.

V usage is TRBV6-4 and J usage is TRBJ2-1, with D possibly being TRBD1 (5 bases). The CDR3 loop spans 15 amino acids. The germline V and J ends were trimmed by 4 bases and 7 bases, with 17 bases remaining between them. Germline V gene data show CDR1 as MRHNA and CDR2 as SNTAGT. CDR3 loop: CASSVGVAAANEQFF. The CDR3 coding sequence is TGTGCCAGCAGTGTAGGGGTGGCAGCAGCGAATGAGCAGTTCTTC.

This chain links TRBV6-5 with TRBJ2-5; D is perhaps TRBD1 (7 bases). This CDR3 comprises 15 residues. CDR1 is MNHEY, CDR2 SVGAGI, per germline. Trimming removed 5 bases at V and 5 bases at J, with 18 bases between. The CDR3 nucleotides read TGTGCCAGCAGTCCCTCAGGGGGGCTTGTCGAGACCCAGTACTTC. Protein sequence: CASSPSGGLVETQYF.

V gene TRBV29-1 combines with J gene TRBJ2-3; no clear D gene. The V and J ends lost 0 bases and 6 bases respectively, with 13 bases between them. This CDR3 region has 14 residues. CDR1 is SQVTM and CDR2 is ANQGSEA in the germline V gene. CDR3 DNA: TGCAGCGTTGAAGACCCCATCATCAGGGATACGCAGTATTTT. Protein sequence: CSVEDPIIRDTQYF.

V usage is TRBV4-1 and J usage is TRBJ1-5; perhaps TRBD1 as D (5 bases). This CDR3 region has 14 residues. Germline V lookup: CDR1 MGHRA, CDR2 YSYEKL. The V and J ends lost 1 base and 5 bases respectively, with 9 bases between them. CDR3 protein: CASSQVGAYQPQHF. The CDR3 region has the DNA TGCGCCAGCAGCCAAGTAGGGGCATATCAGCCCCAGCATTTT.

The rearrangement links TRBV3-1 (or the pseudogene TRBV3-2) to TRBJ1-2; 9 bases fit TRBD1. After removal of 6 bases from V and 6 bases from J, the junction contained 5 bases not matched to a gene. The CDR3 contains 13 residues. The germline CDR1 and CDR2 sequences are LGHDT and YNNKEL (reference sequence). The CDR3 DNA reads TGTGCCAGCAGTCAGAGGACAGGGGATGGCTACACCTTC. It yields the protein CASSQRTGDGYTF.

CDR3 DNA: TGCGCCAGCACCGACAGGGGCTCCCTCACAGATACGCAGTATTTT. Residues: CASTDRGSLTDTQYF. The chain recombines TRBV5-1 with TRBJ2-3, with 8 bases lining up with TRBD1. V lost 6 bases, J lost 2 bases, and 8 bases stayed unmatched. Germline loops: CDR1 SGHRS, CDR2 YFSETQ. This CDR3 region has 15 residues.

The chain couples TRBV6-2 or TRBV6-3 to TRBJ1-1; D remains ambiguous. This CDR3 comprises 14 residues. The germline V gene encodes CDR1 MNHEY and CDR2 SVGEGT. The V and J ends lost 6 bases and 0 bases respectively, with 11 bases between them. The CDR3 is CASSRTTLNTEAFF. In DNA form, the CDR3 reads TGTGCCAGCAGCCGAACGACACTGAACACTGAAGCTTTCTTT.

The CDR3 region has the DNA TGTGCCACCCGCGGGACAGGGGGACTTAACGGTGGCTACACCTTC. Translation gives CATRGTGGLNGGYTF. This chain uses TRBV6-5 with TRBJ1-2; the match to TRBD1 covers 11 bases. This CDR3 contains 15 residues. CDR1 and CDR2 (germline): MNHEY, SVGAGI. The junction had 14 bases not matched to a gene; V was cut back by 10 bases and J by 7 bases.

The chain combines TRBV9 with TRBJ2-1, with D possibly TRBD2 on 5 matching bases. Trimming removed 4 bases from V and 8 bases from J, with 16 bases in between. Germline CDR1 and CDR2: SGDLS and YYNGEE. The CDR3 totals 14 residues. The CDR3 region is CASSSSDWLDEQFF. The CDR3 region has the DNA TGTGCCAGCAGCTCCTCGGACTGGTTGGATGAGCAGTTCTTC. The whole variable domain, filled in from reference TRBV9 and TRBJ2-1, reads DSGVTQTPKHLITATGQRVTLRCSPRSGDLSVYWYQQSLDQGLQFLIQYYNGEERAKGNILERFSAQQFPDLHSELNLSSLELGDSALYFCASSSSDWLDEQFFGPGTRLTVL.

This clone came up once. For the CDR3, the DNA is TGTGCCAGCAGTACCCGGGGGGGCCCGCAGTACTTC. It translates to CASSTRGGPQYF. The rearrangement uses TRBV27 and TRBJ2-7; 8 bases match TRBD2. The CDR3 contains 12 residues. Germline V CDR1 and CDR2: MNHEY, SMNVEV (reference sequence). Trimming removed 5 bases from V and 9 bases from J; junction bases left unmatched: 6.

The chain employs TRBV28 and TRBJ2-4; D is unclear. V lost 7 bases and J 1 base, leaving 11 bases between the germline ends. The CDR3 sequence is 14 residues long. The germline gives CDR1 MDHEN, CDR2 SYDVKM. CDR3 nucleotide sequence: TGTGCCAGCAACCCAGGTGTTGCCAAAAACATTCAGTACTTC. Translated: CASNPGVAKNIQYF.

The chain links TRBV4-1 to TRBJ2-6; TRBD2 matches 9 bases. Per germline, CDR1 MGHRA and CDR2 YSYEKL. V trimming: 0 bases; J trimming: 0 bases; junction bases outside the gene matches: 6. This CDR3 has 19 amino acids. The CDR3 nucleotides read TGCGCCAGCAGCCAAGAATTAAGCGGGGGGTTCTCTGGGGCCAACGTCCTGACTTTC. Protein sequence: CASSQELSGGFSGANVLTF.

This rearrangement joins TRBV7-5 to TRBJ1-2; TRBD1 is the table's D call and was not checked against the DNA. TRBV7-5 is assigned pseudogene status. The CDR3 extends over 16 amino acids. The CDR3 loop reads CVRETGGLRRNYGYTF. Written as DNA, the CDR3 is TGTGTCAGAGAGACAGGGGGCCTTCGGCGAAACTATGGCTACACCTTC.

This chain connects TRBV19 to TRBJ1-2; D is ambiguous. V was trimmed by 5 bases and J by 5 bases, leaving 12 bases between them. The V gene's germline CDR1 is LNHDA and CDR2 SQIVND (reference sequence). There are 13 residues in the CDR3. In nucleotides, the CDR3 is TGTGCCAGTAGTTCCGGGATAGGATATGGCTACACCTTC. Protein sequence: CASSSGIGYGYTF.

The V gene is TRBV13, the J gene TRBJ2-7; 7 bases fit TRBD1. The CDR3 length is 13 residues. Trimming cost V 3 bases and J 6 bases; bases outside gene matches: 5. The germline V gene has CDR1 PRHDT and CDR2 FYEKMQ (reference sequence). CDR3 sequence: CASSFGKGAEQYF. CDR3 in DNA: TGTGCCAGCAGCTTTGGCAAGGGGGCCGAGCAGTACTTC.

This chain uses TRBV24-1 with TRBJ2-1; 8 bases fit TRBD2. Germline V gene lookup returns CDR1 KGHDR and CDR2 SFDVKD. The junction had 8 bases not matched to a gene; V was cut back by 7 bases and J by 1 base. This CDR3 comprises 16 residues. The CDR3 DNA follows: TGTGCCACCAGGGTCTCCGGGAGGGAATCCTACAATGAGCAGTTCTTC. Encoded protein: CATRVSGRESYNEQFF.

The chain has TRBV5-1 and TRBJ1-1; no clear D. Germline lookup yields CDR1 SGHRS and CDR2 YFSETQ. This CDR3 has 14 residues. V was clipped by 6 bases and J by 3 bases, with 15 bases between them. The CDR3: CASMPQSGYTEAFF. The CDR3 coding sequence is TGCGCCAGCATGCCTCAATCGGGGTACACTGAAGCTTTCTTT.

The chain carries TRBV12-3 or TRBV12-4 and TRBJ1-1; tentative D call: TRBD1 (5 bases). The CDR3 is 13 amino acids. Trimming removed 6 bases from V and 5 bases from J, with 13 bases in between. The CDR3 sequence: CASSLRGETEAFF. DNA for the CDR3: TGTGCCAGCAGCCTCCGGGGGGAGACTGAAGCTTTCTTT.

This clone was found a few times. The chain has TRBV30 and TRBJ1-5, with no clear D. Trimming cost V 2 bases and J 5 bases, with 10 bases left between them. There are 13 residues in the CDR3. Germline V CDR1 and CDR2: GTSNPN, SVGIG (reference sequence). CDR3 sequence (DNA): TGTGCCTGGAGTCGTGGCCAGGATCAGCCCCAGCATTTT. Translating gives CAWSRGQDQPQHF.

This clone has a single count. The chain carries TRBV5-1 and TRBJ2-5; 10 nucleotides match TRBD2. CDR3 length equals 15 residues. Per the germline V gene, CDR1 is SGHRS and CDR2 is YFSETQ. J gave up 4 bases and V 1 base, and 4 bases lay outside the gene matches. The CDR3 DNA sequence: TGCGCCAGCAGCTTGAGGCTAGCGGGAGCAGAGACCCAGTACTTC. Its protein product is CASSLRLAGAETQYF.

The rearrangement uses TRBV5-1 and TRBJ1-4, with TRBD1 matching over 9 bases. From germline, CDR1 is SGHRS and CDR2 YFSETQ. V trimming: 1 base; J trimming: 6 bases; junction bases outside the gene matches: 4. The CDR3 runs 15 residues. The CDR3 reads CASSLRDRVDEKLFF. CDR3 coding DNA: TGCGCCAGCAGCTTGCGGGACAGGGTCGATGAAAAACTGTTTTTT.

This clone was recorded a few times. This chain uses TRBV12-3 or TRBV12-4 with TRBJ1-1; D is uncertain. The CDR3 length is 13 residues. V was clipped by 6 bases and J by 1 base, with 9 bases between them. The CDR3 is CASSPTENTEAFF. CDR3 bases: TGTGCCAGCAGCCCTACAGAGAACACTGAAGCTTTCTTT.